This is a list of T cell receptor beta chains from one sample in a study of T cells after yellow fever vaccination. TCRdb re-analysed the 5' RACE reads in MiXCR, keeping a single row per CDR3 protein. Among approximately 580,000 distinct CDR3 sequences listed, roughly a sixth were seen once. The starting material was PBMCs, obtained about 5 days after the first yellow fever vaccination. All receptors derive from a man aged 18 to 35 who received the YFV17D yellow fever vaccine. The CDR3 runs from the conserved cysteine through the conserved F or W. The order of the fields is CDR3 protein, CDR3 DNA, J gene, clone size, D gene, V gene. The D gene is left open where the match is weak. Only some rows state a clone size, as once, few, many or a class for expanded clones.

CDR3 protein: CASSSRQLLSYNEQFF; CDR3 DNA: TGTGCCAGTAGTAGTCGACAGTTACTCTCCTACAATGAGCAGTTCTTC; J gene: TRBJ2-1; clone size: few; D gene: .; V gene: TRBV19
CDR3 protein: CASSPPSSGRTEAFF; CDR3 DNA: TGTGCCAGCTCACCACCGTCAAGCGGTAGGACTGAAGCTTTCTTT; J gene: TRBJ1-1; clone size: few; D gene: .; V gene: TRBV18
CDR3 protein: CASSLTGEKLFF; CDR3 DNA: TGCGCCAGCAGCTTGACCGGTGAAAAACTGTTTTTT; J gene: TRBJ1-4; clone size: few; D gene: .; V gene: TRBV5-1
CDR3 protein: CAISPGLPCGTEAFF; CDR3 DNA: TGTGCCATCAGCCCTGGGCTCCCCTGTGGCACTGAAGCTTTCTTT; J gene: TRBJ1-1; clone size: .; D gene: .; V gene: TRBV5-8
CDR3 protein: CASSLEQEGTEAFF; CDR3 DNA: TGTGCCAGCAGCTTGGAACAGGAGGGCACTGAAGCTTTCTTT; J gene: TRBJ1-1; clone size: few; D gene: .; V gene: TRBV11-2
CDR3 protein: CASRKNPGGTLLTFPDTQYF; CDR3 DNA: TGCGCCAGCAGGAAGAATCCGGGTGGGACCCTTCTCACGTTTCCAGATACGCAGTATTTT; J gene: TRBJ2-3; clone size: once; D gene: .; V gene: TRBV23-1
CDR3 protein: CASSQVFAGYGEKLFF; CDR3 DNA: TGTGCCAGCAGCCAAGTTTTTGCAGGGTACGGTGAAAAACTGTTTTTT; J gene: TRBJ1-4; clone size: .; D gene: .; V gene: TRBV3-1
CDR3 protein: CASSSTGGPRSQYF; CDR3 DNA: TGTGCCAGCAGCTCCACGGGGGGGCCGCGGTCCCAGTACTTC; J gene: TRBJ2-5; clone size: few; D gene: TRBD2; V gene: TRBV7-2
CDR3 protein: CASKPGTGAIETQYF; CDR3 DNA: TGTGCCAGCAAACCCGGGACAGGGGCTATAGAGACCCAGTACTTC; J gene: TRBJ2-5; clone size: few; D gene: TRBD1; V gene: TRBV12-3/TRBV12-4
CDR3 protein: CASSLNLVSEQFF; CDR3 DNA: TGTGCCAGCAGTTTAAACTTAGTAAGTGAGCAGTTCTTC; J gene: TRBJ2-1; clone size: .; D gene: .; V gene: TRBV28
CDR3 protein: CASSLNSGQSHQPQHF; CDR3 DNA: TGTGCCAGCAGCTTGAATTCGGGACAGAGCCATCAGCCCCAGCATTTT; J gene: TRBJ1-5; clone size: few; D gene: TRBD1; V gene: TRBV7-2
CDR3 protein: CASRRQVHTGELFF; CDR3 DNA: TGTGCCAGTAGAAGGCAGGTGCACACCGGGGAGCTGTTTTTT; J gene: TRBJ2-2; clone size: .; D gene: .; V gene: TRBV19
CDR3 protein: CASSLGQGLDGYTF; CDR3 DNA: TGTGCCAGCAGTCTAGGACAGGGTTTAGATGGCTACACCTTC; J gene: TRBJ1-2; clone size: many; D gene: TRBD1; V gene: TRBV6-1
CDR3 protein: CASSYGLAGGSYNEQFF; CDR3 DNA: TGCGCCAGCAGCTACGGACTAGCGGGGGGATCCTACAATGAGCAGTTCTTC; J gene: TRBJ2-1; clone size: few; D gene: TRBD2; V gene: TRBV5-1